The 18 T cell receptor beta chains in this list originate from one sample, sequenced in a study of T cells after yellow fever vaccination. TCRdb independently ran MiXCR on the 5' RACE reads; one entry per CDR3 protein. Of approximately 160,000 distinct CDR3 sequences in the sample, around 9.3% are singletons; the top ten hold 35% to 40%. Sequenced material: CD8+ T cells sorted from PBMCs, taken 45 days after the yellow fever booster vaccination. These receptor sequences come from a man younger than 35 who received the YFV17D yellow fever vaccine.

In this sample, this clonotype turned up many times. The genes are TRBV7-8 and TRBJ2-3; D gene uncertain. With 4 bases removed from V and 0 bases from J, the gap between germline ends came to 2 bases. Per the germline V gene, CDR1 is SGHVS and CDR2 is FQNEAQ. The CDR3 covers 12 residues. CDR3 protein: CASSSSTDTQYF. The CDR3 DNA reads TGTGCCAGCAGCTCTAGCACAGATACGCAGTATTTT.

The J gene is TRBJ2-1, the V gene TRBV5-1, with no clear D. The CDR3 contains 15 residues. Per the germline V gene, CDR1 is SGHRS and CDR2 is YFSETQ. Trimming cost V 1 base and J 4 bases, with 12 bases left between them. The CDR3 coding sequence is TGCGCCAGCAGCTTGTATGGCGTGGATTACAATGAGCAGTTCTTC. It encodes CASSLYGVDYNEQFF.

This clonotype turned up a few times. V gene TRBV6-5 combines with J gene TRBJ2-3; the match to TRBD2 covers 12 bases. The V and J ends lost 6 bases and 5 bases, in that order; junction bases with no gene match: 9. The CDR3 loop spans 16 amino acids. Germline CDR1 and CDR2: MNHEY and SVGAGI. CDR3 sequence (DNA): TGTGCCAGCAGAGGGGGACTAGCGGGTACTCAAGATACGCAGTATTTT. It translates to CASRGGLAGTQDTQYF.

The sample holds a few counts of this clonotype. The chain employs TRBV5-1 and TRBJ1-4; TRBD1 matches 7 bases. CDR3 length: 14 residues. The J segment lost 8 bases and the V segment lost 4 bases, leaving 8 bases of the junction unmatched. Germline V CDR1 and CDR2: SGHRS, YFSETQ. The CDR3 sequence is CASSRNRGLEKLFF. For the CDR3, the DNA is TGCGCCAGCAGCCGAAACAGGGGCTTGGAAAAACTGTTTTTT.

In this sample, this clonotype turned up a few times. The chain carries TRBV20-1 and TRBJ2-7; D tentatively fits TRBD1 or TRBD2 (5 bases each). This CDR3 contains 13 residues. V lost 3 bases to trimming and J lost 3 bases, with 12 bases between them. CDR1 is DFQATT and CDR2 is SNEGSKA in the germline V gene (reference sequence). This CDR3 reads CSASRDADYEQYV. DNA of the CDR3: TGCAGTGCTAGTAGGGACGCAGACTACGAGCAGTACGTC.

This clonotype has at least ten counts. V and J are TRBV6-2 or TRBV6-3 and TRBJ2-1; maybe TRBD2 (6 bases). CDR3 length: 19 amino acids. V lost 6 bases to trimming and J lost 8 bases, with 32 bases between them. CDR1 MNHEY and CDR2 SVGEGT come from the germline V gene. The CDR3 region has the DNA TGTGCCAGCAGCTATCCACCCCCCGGGGGTCGCCCCGGTCAGGATGAGCAGTTCTTC. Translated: CASSYPPPGGRPGQDEQFF.

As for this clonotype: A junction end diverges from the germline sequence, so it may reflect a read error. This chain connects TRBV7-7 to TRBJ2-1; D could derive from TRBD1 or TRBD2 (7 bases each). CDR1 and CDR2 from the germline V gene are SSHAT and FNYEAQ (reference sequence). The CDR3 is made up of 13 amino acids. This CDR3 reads CASSFRGGDEQFF. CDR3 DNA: TGTGCTAGCAGCTTCAGGGGGGGGGATGAGCAGTTCTTC.

CDR3 coding DNA: TGCGCCAGCAGCTGGGCGGACAGGGCGGCGGAAGCTTTCTTT. Its protein is CASSWADRAAEAFF. This sequence joins TRBV4-3 and TRBJ1-1; 8 nucleotides line up with TRBD1. Per the germline V gene, CDR1 is LGHNA and CDR2 is YSLEER. J lost 8 bases, V lost 5 bases, and 10 bases had no gene match. The length of the CDR3 is 14 residues.

Here the CDR3 DNA reads TGTGCCAGCAGCGTTGGGGACGGCGAGCCCCAGCATTTT. It encodes CASSVGDGEPQHF. The chain joins TRBV9 to TRBJ1-5; D perhaps matches TRBD1 (5 bases). Germline lookup yields CDR1 SGDLS and CDR2 YYNGEE. V gave up 2 bases and J gave up 8 bases, with 11 bases separating them. This CDR3 has 13 residues.

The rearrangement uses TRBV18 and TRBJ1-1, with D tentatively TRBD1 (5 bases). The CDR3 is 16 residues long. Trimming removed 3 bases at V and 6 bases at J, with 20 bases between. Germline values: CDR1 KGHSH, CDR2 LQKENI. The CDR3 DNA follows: TGTGCCAGCTCACCCTACTTGAGGGGAGAAGGCGCTGAAGCTTTCTTT. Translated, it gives CASSPYLRGEGAEAFF.

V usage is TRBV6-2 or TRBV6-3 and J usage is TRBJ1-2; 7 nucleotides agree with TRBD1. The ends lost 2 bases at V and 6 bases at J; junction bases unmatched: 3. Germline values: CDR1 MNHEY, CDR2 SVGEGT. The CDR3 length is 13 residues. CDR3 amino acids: CASSYGGGDGYTF. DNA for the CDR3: TGTGCCAGCAGTTACGGAGGGGGCGATGGCTACACCTTC.

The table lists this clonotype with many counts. CDR3 coding DNA: TGTGCCAGCAGACACCGACCGGGACTGCCTAATTCACCCCTCCACTTT. This translates into CASRHRPGLPNSPLHF. V is TRBV6-5 and J is TRBJ1-6; maybe TRBD1 (5 bases). Germline CDR1 is MNHEY and CDR2 is SVGAGI. V lost 6 bases and J lost 6, with 18 bases in between. The CDR3 loop spans 16 amino acids.

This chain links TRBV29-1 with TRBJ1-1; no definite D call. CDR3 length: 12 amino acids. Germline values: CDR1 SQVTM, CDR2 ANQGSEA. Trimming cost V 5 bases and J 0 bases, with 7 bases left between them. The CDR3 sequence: CSVYRLNTEAFF. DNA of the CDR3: TGCAGCGTTTATCGATTGAACACTGAAGCTTTCTTT.

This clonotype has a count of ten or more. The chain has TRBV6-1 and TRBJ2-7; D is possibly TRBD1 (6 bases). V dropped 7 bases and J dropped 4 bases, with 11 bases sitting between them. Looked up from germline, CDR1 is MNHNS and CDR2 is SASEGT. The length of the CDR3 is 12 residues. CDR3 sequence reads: CASTDTGYEQYF. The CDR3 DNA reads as TGTGCCAGCACCGATACAGGGTACGAGCAGTACTTC.

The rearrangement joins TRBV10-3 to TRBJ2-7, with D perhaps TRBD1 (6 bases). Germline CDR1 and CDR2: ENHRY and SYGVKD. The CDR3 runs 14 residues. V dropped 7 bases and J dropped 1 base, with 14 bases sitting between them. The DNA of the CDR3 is TGTGCCATCAATACAGGGCAGCCTTCCTACGAGCAGTACTTC. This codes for CAINTGQPSYEQYF.

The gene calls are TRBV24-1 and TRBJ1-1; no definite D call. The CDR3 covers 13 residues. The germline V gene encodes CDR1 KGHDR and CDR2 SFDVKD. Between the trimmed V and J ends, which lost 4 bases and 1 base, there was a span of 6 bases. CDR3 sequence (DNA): TGTGCCACCAGTGACTTCAGGAACACTGAAGCTTTCTTT. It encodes CATSDFRNTEAFF.

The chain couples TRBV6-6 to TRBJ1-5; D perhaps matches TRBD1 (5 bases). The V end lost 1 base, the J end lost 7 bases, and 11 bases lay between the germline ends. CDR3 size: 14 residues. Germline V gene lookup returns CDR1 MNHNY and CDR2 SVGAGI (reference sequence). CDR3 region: CASSYWGGEQPQHF. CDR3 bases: TGTGCCAGCAGTTACTGGGGCGGAGAGCAGCCCCAGCATTTT.

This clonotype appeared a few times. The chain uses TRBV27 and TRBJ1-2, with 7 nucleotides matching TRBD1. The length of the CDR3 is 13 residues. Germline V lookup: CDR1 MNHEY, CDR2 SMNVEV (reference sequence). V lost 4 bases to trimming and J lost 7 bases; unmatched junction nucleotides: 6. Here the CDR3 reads CASSYRGVGGYTF. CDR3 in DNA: TGTGCCAGCAGTTACAGGGGAGTAGGTGGCTACACCTTC.